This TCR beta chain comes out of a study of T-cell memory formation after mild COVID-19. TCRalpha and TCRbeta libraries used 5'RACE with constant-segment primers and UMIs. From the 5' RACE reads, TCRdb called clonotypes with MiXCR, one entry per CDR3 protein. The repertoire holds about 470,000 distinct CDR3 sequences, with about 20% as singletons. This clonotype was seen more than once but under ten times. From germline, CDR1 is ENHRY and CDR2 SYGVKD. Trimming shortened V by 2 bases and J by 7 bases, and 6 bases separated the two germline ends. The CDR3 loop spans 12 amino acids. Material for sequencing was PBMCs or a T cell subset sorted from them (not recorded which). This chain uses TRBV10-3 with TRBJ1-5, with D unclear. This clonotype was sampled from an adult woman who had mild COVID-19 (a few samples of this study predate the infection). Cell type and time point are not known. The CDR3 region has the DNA TGTGCCATCAGTGAGAATGCGCAGCCCCAGCATTTT. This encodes CAISENAQPQHF.